The 26 T cell receptor beta chains presented below share a single source sample, sequenced in a study of T cell repertoires in ileal Crohn's disease. Profiling relied on immunoSEQ multiplex PCR, and the TCRdb table lists in-frame clones only, not all of them. The sample has a few thousand clones, around 80% seen once; the top ten hold approximately 6.6%. The material sequenced was ileal tissue. The receptors shown here come from an adult with Crohn's disease.

This chain joins TRBV7-8 and TRBJ2-4; a possible D gene is TRBD1 (5 bases). The V gene lost 1 base and the J gene lost 3 bases, with 10 bases spanning the gap. This CDR3 has 15 amino acids. Germline-derived CDR1 and CDR2 are SGHVS and FQNEAQ. In nucleotides, the CDR3 is TGTGCCAGCAGCTTAGAACAGGTTGGCAAAAACATTCAGTACTTC. Translating it yields CASSLEQVGKNIQYF.

The chain links TRBV6-1 to TRBJ1-1; TRBD1 is a possible D gene (6 bases). Germline V gene sequence: CDR1 MNHNS, CDR2 SASEGT. This CDR3 is 13 amino acids long. V lost 5 bases and J 3 bases, leaving 10 bases between the germline ends. CDR3 protein: CASSSGQYTEAFF. The CDR3 DNA sequence: TGTGCCAGCAGTTCAGGACAGTACACTGAAGCTTTCTTT.

V usage is TRBV29-1 and J usage is TRBJ1-4, with 7 bases matching TRBD1. Germline trimming cut 5 bases from V and 2 bases from J; bases unmatched to any gene: 2. Germline V gene data show CDR1 as SQVTM and CDR2 as ANQGSEA. The CDR3 sequence is 13 residues long. CDR3 in amino acids: CSVRDSTNEKLFF. In DNA, the CDR3 is TGCAGCGTTCGGGACAGTACTAATGAAAAACTGTTTTTT.

The gene calls are TRBV2 and TRBJ2-7; 7 nucleotides agree with TRBD1. The CDR3 is 13 amino acids. V gave up 4 bases and J gave up 3 bases; unmatched junction bases: 3. CDR1 is SNHLY, CDR2 FYNNEI, per germline. This CDR3 reads CASSGTGNYEQYF. For the CDR3, the DNA is TGTGCCAGCAGTGGGACAGGCAACTACGAGCAGTACTTC.

This chain links TRBV7-2 with TRBJ2-1; 7 bases align to TRBD1. Per germline, CDR1 SGHTA and CDR2 FQGNSA. This CDR3 spans 15 amino acids. Germline trimming cut 1 base from V and 9 bases from J; bases unmatched to any gene: 9. CDR3 coding DNA: TGTGCCAGCAGCTTAGACAGGGGCGGTTATGGTGAGCAGTTCTTC. Translated, it gives CASSLDRGGYGEQFF.

The chain employs TRBV19 and TRBJ1-2; a weak D match, TRBD1 (6 bases). The CDR3 is made up of 17 amino acids. V was shortened by 7 bases and J by 5 bases, with 26 bases between the two germline ends. Germline V gene lookup returns CDR1 LNHDA and CDR2 SQIVND (reference sequence). DNA of the CDR3: TGTGCCAGTACAAACCCAACAGGGTCCCCCTCCGATTATGGCTACACCTTC. Translating gives CASTNPTGSPSDYGYTF.

J is TRBJ1-1 and V is TRBV10-3; TRBD1 matches at 9 bases. This CDR3 spans 13 amino acids. CDR1 is ENHRY and CDR2 is SYGVKD in the germline V gene. Trimming at V came to 11 bases and at J to 8 bases, leaving 12 bases not matched to a gene. CDR3 nucleotides: TGTGCCGTGACCGGGACAGGGTCGGGAGAAGCTTTCTTT. Translation gives CAVTGTGSGEAFF.

V usage is TRBV21-1 and J usage is TRBJ2-2; TRBD2 reflects the table's D call only, with no check against the DNA. TRBV21-1 is a listed pseudogene. This CDR3 comprises 15 residues. The DNA of the CDR3 is TGTGCCAGCAGCACTGAAGGTGGCGGCACCGGGGAGCTGTTTTTT. Protein sequence: CASSTEGGGTGELFF.

The gene calls are TRBV7-3 and TRBJ2-1; possibly TRBD2 for D (6 bases). The V end lost 4 bases, the J end lost 0 bases, and 13 bases lay between the germline ends. Germline CDR1 SGHTA, CDR2 FQGTGA. CDR3 length equals 16 residues. The CDR3 loop is CASSSQLATSYNEQFF. The DNA for the CDR3 is TGTGCCAGCAGCTCTCAACTAGCAACCTCCTACAATGAGCAGTTCTTC.

The rearrangement links TRBV2 to TRBJ2-7; a possible D gene is TRBD1 (6 bases). Germline values: CDR1 SNHLY, CDR2 FYNNEI. The CDR3 length is 11 residues. V dropped 4 bases and J dropped 6 bases, with 7 bases sitting between them. CDR3 region: CASSGQVEQYF. CDR3 nucleotides: TGTGCCAGCAGTGGACAGGTCGAGCAGTACTTC.

The genes are TRBV10-3 and TRBJ2-7, with a weak D call TRBD2 (6 bases). This CDR3 spans 17 amino acids. The germline V gene has CDR1 ENHRY and CDR2 SYGVKD. The V gene lost 6 bases and the J gene lost 0 bases, with 21 bases spanning the gap. Here the CDR3 DNA reads TGTGCCATCAGAGGTGGGGGGTCCGCCCCTAGCTCCTACGAGCAGTACTTC. The encoded protein is CAIRGGGSAPSSYEQYF.

The rearrangement links TRBV14 to TRBJ2-1; D perhaps matches TRBD1 (5 bases). The CDR3 is 15 residues long. Germline V gives CDR1 SGHDN, CDR2 FVKESK. V lost 1 base, J lost 6 bases, and 13 bases lay in between. The CDR3 sequence is CASSQGGRVSNEQFF. In DNA form, the CDR3 reads TGTGCCAGCAGCCAAGGGGGCAGGGTGAGCAATGAGCAGTTCTTC.

V usage is TRBV11-2 and J usage is TRBJ2-7; 8 bases line up with TRBD2. Germline-derived CDR1 and CDR2 are SGHAT and FQNNGV. V shed 5 bases, J shed 3 bases, and the junction held 9 bases outside the gene matches. This CDR3 is 15 amino acids long. CDR3 loop: CASSPGGTAGYEQYF. In DNA form, the CDR3 reads TGTGCCAGCAGCCCGGGGGGGACGGCCGGCTACGAGCAGTACTTC. The complete variable domain, with remaining parts taken from reference TRBV11-2 and TRBJ2-7, reads EAGVAQSPRYKIIEKRQSVAFWCNPISGHATLYWYQQILGQGPKLLIQFQNNGVVDDSQLPKDRFSAERLKGVDSTLKIQPAKLEDSAVYLCASSPGGTAGYEQYFGPGTRLTVT.

J is TRBJ1-2 and V is TRBV6-1, with D possibly TRBD1 on 5 matching bases. There are 14 residues in the CDR3. Trimming stripped 6 bases from V and 8 bases from J, with 19 bases between. Per germline, CDR1 MNHNS and CDR2 SASEGT. CDR3 nucleotide sequence: TGTGCCAGCAGAGATCCCGGGGCGGGGCACGGCTACACCTTC. This translates into CASRDPGAGHGYTF.

The chain is built from TRBV7-3 and TRBJ1-2; 7 bases align to TRBD1. The CDR3 sequence is 14 residues long. Trimming took 0 bases from V and 8 from J; bases not matched to a gene: 6. The germline V gene encodes CDR1 SGHTA and CDR2 FQGTGA. The CDR3: CASSLTTGDGGYTF. The CDR3 DNA follows: TGTGCCAGCAGCTTAACCACAGGGGATGGGGGCTACACCTTC. Complete variable domain (other parts from reference TRBV7-3 and TRBJ1-2): GAGVSQTPSNKVTEKGKYVELRCDPISGHTALYWYRQSLGQGPEFLIYFQGTGAADDSGLPNDRFFAVRPEGSVSTLKIQRTERGDSAVYLCASSLTTGDGGYTFGSGTRLTVV.

The chain employs TRBV28 and TRBJ2-3; 9 bases map to TRBD2. This CDR3 has 15 amino acids. Germline CDR1 MDHEN, CDR2 SYDVKM. V was pared by 5 bases and J by 3 bases, with 6 bases of the junction left unmatched. The CDR3 spells CASSPGGGGTDTQYF. The CDR3 bases are TGTGCCAGCAGTCCCGGCGGGGGGGGGACAGATACGCAGTATTTT.

The rearrangement joins TRBV5-1 to TRBJ2-7; the D gene is possibly TRBD1 (6 bases). CDR1 SGHRS and CDR2 YFSETQ come from the germline V gene. Trimming pared 4 bases from V and 3 bases from J, leaving 17 bases between. The CDR3 totals 15 residues. CDR3: CASSQGPGQYYEQYF. The CDR3 DNA follows: TGCGCCAGCAGCCAAGGACCGGGACAATACTACGAGCAGTACTTC.

The chain's CDR3 is CASSRSSGRFTEAFF. The CDR3 DNA reads as TGTGCCAGCAGTCGCTCCTCGGGGAGATTTACTGAAGCTTTCTTT. V usage is TRBV28 and J usage is TRBJ1-1; D not resolved. This CDR3 spans 15 amino acids. Deletions cut 5 bases from V and 5 bases from J, with 18 bases between. Germline values: CDR1 MDHEN, CDR2 SYDVKM. Drawing the rest from reference TRBV28 and TRBJ1-1, the complete variable domain is DVKVTQSSRYLVKRTGEKVFLECVQDMDHENMFWYRQDPGLGLRLIYFSYDVKMKEKGDIPEGYSVSREKKERFSLILESASTNQTSMYLCASSRSSGRFTEAFFGQGTRLTVV.

The chain employs TRBV4-3 and TRBJ1-1; possible D gene TRBD1, 6 bases. The CDR3 has 14 residues. Germline lookup yields CDR1 LGHNA and CDR2 YSLEER. Trimming took off 6 bases at V and 3 bases at J, with 14 bases between the two ends. CDR3 amino acids: CASSFSPGDTEAFF. Here the CDR3 DNA reads TGCGCCAGCAGTTTCAGCCCAGGGGACACTGAAGCTTTCTTT.

The J gene is TRBJ2-7, the V gene TRBV5-1; 9 nucleotides agree with TRBD1. The germline CDR1 and CDR2 sequences are SGHRS and YFSETQ. This CDR3 has 16 residues. With V trimmed by 5 bases and J by 5 bases, 14 bases remained unmatched. Here the CDR3 reads CASRNHRGHGGDEQYF. The CDR3 nucleotides read TGCGCCAGCAGAAATCACAGGGGGCATGGAGGCGACGAGCAGTACTTC.

The chain recombines TRBV28 with TRBJ2-7; 9 bases agree with TRBD2. Germline V gene sequence: CDR1 MDHEN, CDR2 SYDVKM. The trim removed 2 bases at V and 0 bases at J, leaving 5 bases unmatched. The CDR3 covers 16 residues. The CDR3 protein is CASSLKGGGASYEQYF. For the CDR3, the DNA is TGTGCCAGCAGTTTAAAAGGCGGGGGGGCCTCCTACGAGCAGTACTTC.

The chain recombines TRBV30 with TRBJ2-1; D remains unclear. There are 11 residues in the CDR3. Trimming took off 5 bases at V and 8 bases at J, with 10 bases between the two ends. From germline, CDR1 is GTSNPN and CDR2 SVGIG (reference sequence). The CDR3 nucleotides are TGTGCCTGGGGCGGCGGTCATGAGCAGTTCTTC. This translates into CAWGGGHEQFF.

This clone appeared a few times. The chain joins TRBV30 to TRBJ1-5; no firm D call. The germline V and J ends were trimmed by 0 bases and 0 bases, with 9 bases remaining between them. Germline CDR1 is GTSNPN and CDR2 is SVGIG (reference sequence). The CDR3 extends over 15 amino acids. For the CDR3, the DNA is TGTGCCTGGAGTGTCGGGGTTAATAGCAATCAGCCCCAGCATTTT. Amino acid sequence: CAWSVGVNSNQPQHF.

The CDR3 is CAISESPGGSSPLHF. In DNA form, the CDR3 reads TGTGCCATCAGTGAGTCGCCAGGGGGTAGTTCACCCCTCCACTTT. V gene TRBV10-3 combines with J gene TRBJ1-6; 7 bases are a match to TRBD1. Trimming at V came to 0 bases and at J to 9 bases, leaving 5 bases not matched to a gene. The CDR3 is 15 amino acids. Germline CDR1 ENHRY, CDR2 SYGVKD.

The rearrangement joins TRBV28 to TRBJ1-2; D possibly corresponds to TRBD1 (6 bases). The CDR3 contains 14 residues. Deletions cut 5 bases from V and 8 bases from J, with 18 bases between. Germline assignment: CDR1 MDHEN and CDR2 SYDVKM. The CDR3 nucleotides read TGTGCCAGCAGTCCGCAGGGGCGGCCACGGGGCTACACCTTC. It is translated as CASSPQGRPRGYTF.

The genes are TRBV5-6 and TRBJ1-2; TRBD1 aligns across 9 bases. V lost 2 bases, J lost 6 bases, and 2 bases stayed unmatched. The CDR3 loop spans 13 amino acids. The V gene's germline CDR1 is SGHDT and CDR2 YYEEEE. DNA of the CDR3: TGTGCCAGCAGCTTCGGACAGGGGCATGGCTACACCTTC. This gives the protein CASSFGQGHGYTF.